The rows below give T cell receptor beta chains drawn from one sample of a study of cytomegalovirus exposure and HLA in healthy donors. Measured with immunoSEQ multiplex PCR; TCRdb has only the in-frame clones, and not every one. The table shows 85,000 to 130,000 clones, with around three quarters occurring only once. The sequenced sample was PBMCs. The receptors derive from a boy between 5 and 17 years old in good health and CMV-seronegative. CDR3s include the opening cysteine and the closing phenylalanine or tryptophan. The D gene is left open where the match is weak. Clone size is shown for a subset of rows, as once, few, many or a class of expanded clone.

clone_size,v_call,j_call,d_call,cdr3_aa,cdr3_nt
.,TRBV19,TRBJ1-1,.,CASSILQNTEAFF,TGTGCCAGTAGTATATTACAGAACACTGAAGCTTTCTTT
few,TRBV29-1,TRBJ2-3,TRBD2,CSGVAGGPDTQYF,TGCAGCGGGGTAGCGGGGGGCCCAGATACGCAGTATTTT
once,TRBV30,TRBJ1-6,.,CAWTPGVLGNSPLHF,TGTGCCTGGACCCCAGGGGTTCTCGGGAATTCACCCCTCCACTTT
.,TRBV5-1,TRBJ2-3,TRBD2,CASRFLAGGTDTQYF,TGCGCCAGCAGATTTCTAGCGGGGGGCACAGATACGCAGTATTTT
.,TRBV14,TRBJ2-7,.,CASSQDGGPYEQYF,TGTGCCAGCAGCCAAGATGGAGGGCCCTACGAGCAGTACTTC
.,TRBV6-1,TRBJ2-2,.,CASSTDTNTGELFF,TGTGCCAGCAGTACCGACACGAACACCGGGGAGCTGTTTTTT
.,TRBV5-1,TRBJ2-5,.,CASRGSWAQYF,TGCGCCAGCAGGGGCTCTTGGGCCCAGTACTTC
few,TRBV7-7,TRBJ2-1,.,CASSSSRDGGNEQFF,TGTGCTAGCAGCAGTTCGCGGGACGGGGGCAATGAGCAGTTCTTC
.,TRBV7-6,TRBJ1-2,TRBD1,CASSLGAGTGTPGYTF,TGTGCCAGCAGCTTAGGAGCCGGGACAGGGACTCCCGGCTACACCTTC
.,TRBV2,TRBJ1-4,.,CASSEGGLWSNEKLFF,TGTGCCAGCAGTGAAGGGGGCCTCTGGAGTAATGAAAAACTGTTTTTT
once,TRBV5-1,TRBJ2-7,.,CASSQQGPEQYF,TGCGCCAGCAGCCAACAGGGCCCCGAGCAGTACTTC
.,TRBV13,TRBJ2-6,.,CASSAEGPGANVLTF,TGTGCCAGCAGCGCGGAGGGCCCTGGGGCCAACGTCCTGACTTTC